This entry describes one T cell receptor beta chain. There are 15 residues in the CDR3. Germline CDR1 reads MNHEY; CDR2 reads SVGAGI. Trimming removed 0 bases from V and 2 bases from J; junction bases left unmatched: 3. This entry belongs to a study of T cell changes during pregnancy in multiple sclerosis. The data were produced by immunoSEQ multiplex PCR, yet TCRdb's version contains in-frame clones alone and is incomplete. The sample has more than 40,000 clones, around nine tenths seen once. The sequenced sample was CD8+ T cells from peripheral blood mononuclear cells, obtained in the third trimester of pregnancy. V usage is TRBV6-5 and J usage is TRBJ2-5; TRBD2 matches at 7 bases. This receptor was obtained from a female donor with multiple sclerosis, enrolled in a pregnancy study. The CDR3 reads CASSYSWGGQETQYF. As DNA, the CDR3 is TGTGCCAGCAGTTACTCGTGGGGGGGGCAAGAGACCCAGTACTTC.